Sequencing of this T cell receptor (beta chain) was carried out in a study of blood T cell repertoires in COVID-19. About the study: Samples taken during acute and convalescent COVID-19 were collected in the United States, Italy and Spain. T cells, B-cell-depleted T cells, or PBMCs provided the cDNA or gDNA that served as material.

In the study's own analysis: Counts of nucleated cells, estimated from reference gene primer amplification, were obtained. Only in-frame clones appear in the TCRdb table, and some are missing; sequencing was by immunoSEQ multiplex PCR. D and trimming were read from the DNA, whereas the V and J calls and clone size are those reported in that table. The data hold tens of thousands of clones, with around 80% observed a single time. This CDR3 spans 16 amino acids. CDR1 and CDR2 from the germline V gene are MGHRA and YSYEKL. The V and J ends lost 0 bases and 7 bases respectively, with 15 bases between them.

The chain recombines TRBV4-1 with TRBJ2-2; maybe TRBD2 (6 bases). The sequenced sample consisted of peripheral blood. This receptor was taken from a human donor in a cohort sampled during active COVID-19. Here the CDR3 DNA reads TGCGCCAGCAGCCAAGATTGGGCACGGGGGTTCGGGGAGCTGTTTTTT. This sequence encodes CASSQDWARGFGELFF.